The sequence of this T cell receptor beta chain was determined in a study of cytomegalovirus exposure and HLA in healthy donors. Germline V gene sequence: CDR1 MGHRA, CDR2 YSYEKL. Trimming removed 0 bases from V and 4 bases from J, with 12 bases in between. The CDR3 runs 15 residues. Concerning this clone: The antigen remains undetermined.

Broader study findings: For most TCR beta V segments, an earlier analysis put the productive rate at about 87% or about 30% of the time.

Researchers ran the PCR with 60 Vbeta and 13 Jbeta primers. How the authors handled the data: The authors later counted about 80 million unique TCR beta chains, some 10 million of them shared. The protocol was immunoSEQ multiplex PCR, while the TCRdb copy is restricted to in-frame clones and leaves out a portion. V, J and clone size reflect that table, while D and trimming were determined from the DNA. This sample has over 95,000 clones, with under 80% found just once. The rearrangement joins TRBV4-1 to TRBJ1-2, with a possible D match to TRBD1 (6 bases). This TCR was recovered from a woman aged 40-49 years in good health and CMV-seropositive. Sequences were obtained from PBMCs. CDR3 in amino acids: CASSQDYGRGYGYTF. As DNA, the CDR3 is TGCGCCAGCAGCCAAGATTATGGCAGGGGCTATGGCTACACCTTC.